What follows are 20 T cell receptor beta chains derived from one specimen sequenced in a study of blood T cell repertoires in COVID-19. The repertoire was sequenced with immunoSEQ multiplex PCR; TCRdb's copy has only in-frame clones and lacks some. The sample lists approximately 65,000 clones; roughly 84% were seen once. The sequenced sample consisted of peripheral blood. These receptors originate from a middle-aged man with acute or convalescent COVID-19.

The chain uses TRBV10-3 and TRBJ1-2; 10 bases line up with TRBD1. Trimming at V came to 4 bases and at J to 6 bases, leaving 5 bases not matched to a gene. The CDR3 spans 14 residues. CDR1 is ENHRY, CDR2 SYGVKD, per germline. The CDR3 bases are TGTGCCATCAGTGCGGGACAGGGGTTGCATGGCTACACCTTC. Encoded protein: CAISAGQGLHGYTF.

The rearrangement joins TRBV6-6 to TRBJ1-1, with 10 bases that match TRBD1. This CDR3 region has 15 residues. Unmatched junction bases numbered 5, after V lost 2 bases and J lost 5 bases. Looked up from germline, CDR1 is MNHNY and CDR2 is SVGAGI (reference sequence). The CDR3 DNA is TGTGCCAGCAGTTACGCCGGGACAGGGGTGACTGAAGCTTTCTTT. Amino acids: CASSYAGTGVTEAFF.

The chain has TRBV6-6 and TRBJ2-5; no clear D. Trimming took 6 bases from V and 2 from J, leaving 4 bases between them. CDR3 size: 11 residues. From germline, CDR1 is MNHNY and CDR2 SVGAGI (reference sequence). CDR3: CASSGQETQYF. CDR3 nucleotide sequence: TGTGCCAGCAGCGGGCAAGAGACCCAGTACTTC.

The V gene is TRBV18, the J gene TRBJ2-7; TRBD1 matches 7 bases. V shed 3 bases and J 2 bases; nucleotides not matched to a gene: 4. Germline V CDR1 and CDR2: KGHSH, LQKENI. This CDR3 has 14 residues. Written as DNA, the CDR3 is TGTGCCAGCTCACCGACAGGGACAGCCTACGAGCAGTACTTC. Residues: CASSPTGTAYEQYF.

This chain links TRBV28 with TRBJ2-1; D not certain. Germline assignment: CDR1 MDHEN and CDR2 SYDVKM. Trimming removed 3 bases at V and 3 bases at J, with 6 bases between. This CDR3 has 13 amino acids. Here the CDR3 reads CASSFVRYNEQFF. In DNA form, the CDR3 reads TGTGCCAGCAGTTTTGTTCGCTACAATGAGCAGTTCTTC. The full variable domain, completed using reference TRBV28 and TRBJ2-1, is DVKVTQSSRYLVKRTGEKVFLECVQDMDHENMFWYRQDPGLGLRLIYFSYDVKMKEKGDIPEGYSVSREKKERFSLILESASTNQTSMYLCASSFVRYNEQFFGPGTRLTVL.

V gene TRBV5-5 combines with J gene TRBJ1-1; a weak D match, TRBD1 (5 bases). The CDR3 consists of 17 residues. V was pared by 1 base and J by 0 bases, with 16 bases between. The germline V gene encodes CDR1 SGHKS and CDR2 YYEKEE (reference sequence). The CDR3 DNA sequence: TGTGCCAGCAGCTTGATCGGGGGTTTGAGACTGAACACTGAAGCTTTCTTT. Protein product: CASSLIGGLRLNTEAFF.

In its sample, this clone was seen once. The J gene is TRBJ2-5, the V gene TRBV6-5; the match to TRBD2 covers 9 bases. The trim removed 10 bases at V and 3 bases at J, leaving 3 bases unmatched. This CDR3 spans 12 amino acids. Germline lookup yields CDR1 MNHEY and CDR2 SVGAGI. The CDR3 loop reads CATGGGEETQYF. The CDR3 DNA sequence: TGTGCCACCGGCGGGGGGGAAGAGACCCAGTACTTC.

V is TRBV28 and J is TRBJ2-1, with 8 bases lining up with TRBD2. Germline V gives CDR1 MDHEN, CDR2 SYDVKM. Trimming cost V 8 bases and J 2 bases; bases outside gene matches: 8. This CDR3 has 15 residues. CDR3 coding DNA: TGTGCCAGCGGGCCAGCGGGAGAGGCCTACAATGAGCAGTTCTTC. Translating it yields CASGPAGEAYNEQFF. Looking up the rest from reference TRBV28 and TRBJ2-1 gives the full variable domain: DVKVTQSSRYLVKRTGEKVFLECVQDMDHENMFWYRQDPGLGLRLIYFSYDVKMKEKGDIPEGYSVSREKKERFSLILESASTNQTSMYLCASGPAGEAYNEQFFGPGTRLTVL.

The chain employs TRBV5-5 and TRBJ2-7; 12 bases line up with TRBD1. There are 14 residues in the CDR3. The germline CDR1 and CDR2 sequences are SGHKS and YYEKEE (reference sequence). J gave up 5 bases and V 2 bases, and 2 bases lay outside the gene matches. The CDR3 region has the DNA TGTGCCAGCAGCTTCGGGACAGGGGGCGACGAGCAGTACTTC. Encoded protein: CASSFGTGGDEQYF.

This clone was detected once. The rearrangement joins TRBV21-1 to TRBJ2-3; whether TRBD2, the table's D call, matches the DNA was not checked. TRBV21-1 is deemed a pseudogene. The CDR3 spans 22 residues. As DNA, the CDR3 is TGTGCCAGCAGCAGATTGGGGGACATTTTCAACCGGGACTATAAATTCACAGATACGCAGTATTTT. Amino acid sequence: CASSRLGDIFNRDYKFTDTQYF.

J is TRBJ2-7 and V is TRBV5-1; 9 bases align to TRBD1. V dropped 6 bases and J dropped 4; count of bases not matched to a gene: 5. CDR1 SGHRS and CDR2 YFSETQ come from the germline V gene. This CDR3 region has 13 residues. This CDR3 reads CASTAGQGYEQYF. The CDR3 DNA follows: TGCGCCAGCACCGCGGGACAGGGTTACGAGCAGTACTTC.

V is TRBV30 and J is TRBJ1-1, with TRBD1 matching over 8 bases. V was pared by 2 bases and J by 5 bases, with 4 bases of the junction left unmatched. The CDR3 length is 13 residues. Germline V gene lookup returns CDR1 GTSNPN and CDR2 SVGIG (reference sequence). CDR3 coding DNA: TGTGCCTGGAGTACAGGGGGGATTACTGAAGCTTTCTTT. Residues: CAWSTGGITEAFF.

The chain couples TRBV5-1 to TRBJ2-3; D ambiguous. In germline, CDR1 is SGHRS, CDR2 YFSETQ. This CDR3 contains 14 residues. Trimming removed 4 bases from V and 3 bases from J, with 12 bases in between. For the CDR3, the DNA is TGCGCCAGCAGCCTGGTCCGGTTAACAGATACGCAGTATTTT. This encodes CASSLVRLTDTQYF.

The J gene is TRBJ1-1, the V gene TRBV15, with a weak D call TRBD1 (6 bases). Germline CDR1 LNHNV, CDR2 YYDKDF (reference sequence). The CDR3 loop spans 17 amino acids. The V gene lost 0 bases and the J gene lost 6 bases, with 20 bases spanning the gap. CDR3 in DNA: TGTGCCACCAGCAGAGAGGAAGAGACAGGTATTTTCGCTGAAGCTTTCTTT. This translates into CATSREEETGIFAEAFF.

CDR3 amino acids: CASSQTGAGGYTF. The CDR3 nucleotides read TGTGCCAGCAGCCAGACCGGGGCGGGGGGCTACACCTTC. This chain links TRBV12-3 or TRBV12-4 with TRBJ1-2, with D perhaps TRBD1 (5 bases). V gave up 6 bases and J gave up 8 bases, with 16 bases separating them. CDR3 size: 13 residues.

The J gene is TRBJ1-1, the V gene TRBV2, with D possibly TRBD1 on 6 matching bases. This CDR3 spans 14 amino acids. The V and J ends lost 4 bases and 1 base respectively, with 10 bases between them. Germline CDR1 and CDR2: SNHLY and FYNNEI. CDR3 protein: CASSVLGGNTEAFF. The CDR3 DNA sequence: TGTGCCAGCAGTGTCTTAGGGGGGAACACTGAAGCTTTCTTT.

This clone was observed a handful of times. J is TRBJ1-5 and V is TRBV7-9; D unclear. This CDR3 region has 14 residues. Deletions cut 5 bases from V and 7 bases from J, with 15 bases between. Germline loops: CDR1 SEHNR, CDR2 FQNEAQ (reference sequence). CDR3 in amino acids: CASSNDLSVQPQHF. DNA of the CDR3: TGTGCCAGCAGCAATGACCTCAGCGTGCAGCCCCAGCATTTT.

The chain carries TRBV11-3 and TRBJ1-1, with unresolved D. Deletions cut 0 bases from V and 11 bases from J, with 19 bases between. CDR1 SGHNT and CDR2 YENEEA come from the germline V gene. This CDR3 region has 15 residues. The CDR3, as DNA: TGTGCCAGCAGCTTAGATCCCCCTCCCTTGGTCAGGGCTTTCTTT. It is translated as CASSLDPPPLVRAFF.

This clone was detected only once. The chain recombines TRBV28 with TRBJ1-2, with a possible D match to TRBD1 (6 bases). Per the germline V gene, CDR1 is MDHEN and CDR2 is SYDVKM. CDR3 size: 13 residues. The V end lost 6 bases, the J end lost 4 bases, and 12 bases lay between the germline ends. Written as DNA, the CDR3 is TGTGCCAGCAGAGCAACAGGGATCTATGGCTACACCTTC. Its translation is CASRATGIYGYTF.

The CDR3 sequence: CASSGDRSYEQYF. Here the CDR3 DNA reads TGTGCCAGCAGTGGAGACAGATCCTACGAGCAGTACTTC. V is TRBV2 and J is TRBJ2-7; D is possibly TRBD1 (5 bases). V was cut by 4 bases and J by 1 base, with 8 bases left in between. The germline gives CDR1 SNHLY, CDR2 FYNNEI. This CDR3 has 13 amino acids.